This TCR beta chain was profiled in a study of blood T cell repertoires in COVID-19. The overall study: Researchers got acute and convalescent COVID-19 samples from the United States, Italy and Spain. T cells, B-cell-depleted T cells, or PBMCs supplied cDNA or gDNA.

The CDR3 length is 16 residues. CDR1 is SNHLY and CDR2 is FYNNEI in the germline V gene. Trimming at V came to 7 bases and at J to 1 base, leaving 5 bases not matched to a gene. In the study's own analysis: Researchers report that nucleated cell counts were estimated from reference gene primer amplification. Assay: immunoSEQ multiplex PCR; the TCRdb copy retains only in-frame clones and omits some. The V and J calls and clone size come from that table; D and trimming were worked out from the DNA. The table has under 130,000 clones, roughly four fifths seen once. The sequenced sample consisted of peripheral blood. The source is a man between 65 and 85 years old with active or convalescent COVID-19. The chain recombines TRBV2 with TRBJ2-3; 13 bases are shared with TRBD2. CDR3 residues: CASIRLAGGRTDTQYF. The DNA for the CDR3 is TGTGCCAGCATTCGACTAGCGGGAGGCCGCACAGATACGCAGTATTTT.